This record covers a single TCR beta chain. Clones were read by immunoSEQ multiplex PCR, and TCRdb kept only the in-frame ones, dropping some. This sample yields about 5,700 clones, of which just under 80% are seen a single time; 10% to 11% belongs to the top ten. The record originates from a study of immune evolution from preneoplasia to lung adenocarcinoma. V shed 5 bases and J shed 0 bases, with 13 bases lying between them. The V gene's germline CDR1 is MNHEY and CDR2 SMNVEV (reference sequence). The CDR3 totals 15 residues. The rearrangement joins TRBV27 to TRBJ1-1; no definite D call. The source is a person aged 60-80 years with lung adenocarcinoma. Sequencing was carried out using FFPE minimally invasive lung adenocarcinoma tissue. The DNA of the CDR3 is TGTGCCAGCAGTCCCCGAGGTGGGATGAACACTGAAGCTTTCTTT. Its protein is CASSPRGGMNTEAFF.